This entry is about one TCR beta chain. Its antigen is still unknown. These data are taken from a study of shared clonotypes between healthy human individuals. Whole-study findings and limits: The researchers took only blood, and tissue repertoires probably look different.

Data came from immunoSEQ multiplex PCR; TCRdb stores just in-frame clones and leaves some out. The table includes about 2,100,000 clones, 85% to 95% detected once. Selected positively for CCR7 and CD45RO-negative, naive CD8 cells excluded terminally differentiated effector memory CD45RA+ cells. This clonotype originated in a young man in good health. Some clones in this sample may be carry-over from other donors' samples. The sample taken for sequencing was naive CD8+ T cells from PBMCs.

The CDR3, as DNA: TGCGCCAGCAGCCAGGGGGACGAAAGCTCCTACGAGCAGTACTTC. It specifies CASSQGDESSYEQYF. The rearrangement joins TRBV4-3 to TRBJ2-7; D is tentatively TRBD1 or TRBD2 (5 bases each). CDR3 length: 15 residues. The V end was cut by 3 bases, the J end by 0 bases, with 12 bases between. Germline lookup yields CDR1 LGHNA and CDR2 YSLEER.